The entry below describes one TCR beta chain. The antigen remains unidentified. This entry comes from a study of T cell responses to AZD1222 COVID-19 vaccine. Study as a whole: The study pooled second doses at about 4 or about 12 weeks.

Clones were read by immunoSEQ multiplex PCR, and TCRdb kept only the in-frame ones, dropping some. This table holds some 49,000 clones, about three quarters found once. General study points: Spike regions recognized by vaccine-associated CD4 TCRs spanned the protein, led by 160-218 and 743-854. Close to half of spike-specific TCRs reportedly recognize unmutated variant regions. No day 14 peak samples; only post-peak repertoires were characterized.

Germline-derived CDR1 and CDR2 are SGHRS and YFSETQ. The CDR3 covers 12 residues. V lost 0 bases and J 9 bases, leaving 7 bases between the germline ends. Sequenced here: peripheral blood, sampled on day 0 of AZD1222 vaccination. The receptor was derived from an adult in good health. The J gene is TRBJ2-4, the V gene TRBV5-1; D is uncertain. CDR3 in amino acids: CASSLEVGIQYF. DNA of the CDR3: TGCGCCAGCAGCTTGGAAGTCGGCATTCAGTACTTC.